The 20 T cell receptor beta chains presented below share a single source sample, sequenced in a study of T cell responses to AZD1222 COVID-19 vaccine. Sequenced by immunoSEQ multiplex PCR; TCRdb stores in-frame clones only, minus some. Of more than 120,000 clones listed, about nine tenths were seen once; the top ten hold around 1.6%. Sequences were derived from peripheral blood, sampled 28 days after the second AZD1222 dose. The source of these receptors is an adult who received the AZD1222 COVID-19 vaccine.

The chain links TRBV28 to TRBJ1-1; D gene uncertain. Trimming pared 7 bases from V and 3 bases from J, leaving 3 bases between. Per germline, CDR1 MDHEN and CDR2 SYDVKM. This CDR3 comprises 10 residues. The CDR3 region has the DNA TGTGCCAGCAAGGACACTGAAGCTTTCTTT. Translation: CASKDTEAFF.

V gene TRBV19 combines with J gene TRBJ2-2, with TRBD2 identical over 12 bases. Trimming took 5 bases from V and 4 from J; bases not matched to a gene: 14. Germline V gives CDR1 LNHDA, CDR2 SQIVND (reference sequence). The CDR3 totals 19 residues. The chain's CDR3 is CASSSQLLAGGPGTGELFF. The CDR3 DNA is TGTGCCAGTAGTTCCCAACTTCTAGCGGGAGGGCCTGGCACCGGGGAGCTGTTTTTT.

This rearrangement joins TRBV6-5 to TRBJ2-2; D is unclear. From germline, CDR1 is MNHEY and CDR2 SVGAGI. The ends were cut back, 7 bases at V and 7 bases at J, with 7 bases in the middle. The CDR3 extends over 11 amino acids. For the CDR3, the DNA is TGTGCCAGCAAGTGGGGCGGGGAGCTGTTTTTT. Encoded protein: CASKWGGELFF.

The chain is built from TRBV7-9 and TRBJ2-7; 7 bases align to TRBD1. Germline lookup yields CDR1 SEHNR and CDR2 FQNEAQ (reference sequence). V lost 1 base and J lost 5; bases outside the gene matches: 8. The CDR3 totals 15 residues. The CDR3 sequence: CASSLGQTGYDEQYV. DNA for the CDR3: TGTGCCAGCAGCTTAGGGCAGACAGGGTACGACGAGCAGTACGTC.

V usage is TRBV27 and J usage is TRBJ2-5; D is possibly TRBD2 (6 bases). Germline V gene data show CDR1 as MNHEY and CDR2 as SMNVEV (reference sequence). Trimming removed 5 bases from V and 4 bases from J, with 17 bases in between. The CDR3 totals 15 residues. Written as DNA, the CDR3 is TGTGCCAGCAGTCTAGTCCCAGGAGGGGTAGAGACCCAGTACTTC. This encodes CASSLVPGGVETQYF.

CDR3 in DNA: TGCGCCAGCAGCTTGGATCGCGGGTTCAATGAGCAGTTCTTC. Its translation is CASSLDRGFNEQFF. The chain has TRBV5-1 and TRBJ2-1, with D possibly matching TRBD2 (5 bases). Trimming stripped 0 bases from V and 6 bases from J, with 10 bases between. CDR1 is SGHRS, CDR2 YFSETQ, per germline. The CDR3 extends over 14 amino acids.

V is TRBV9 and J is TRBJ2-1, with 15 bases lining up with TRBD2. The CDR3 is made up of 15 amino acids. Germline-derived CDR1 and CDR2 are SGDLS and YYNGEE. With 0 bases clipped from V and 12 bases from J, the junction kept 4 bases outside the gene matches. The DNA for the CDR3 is TGTGCCAGCAGCGTAGGGACTAGCGGGGGGGCCCTGCAGTTCTTC. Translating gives CASSVGTSGGALQFF.

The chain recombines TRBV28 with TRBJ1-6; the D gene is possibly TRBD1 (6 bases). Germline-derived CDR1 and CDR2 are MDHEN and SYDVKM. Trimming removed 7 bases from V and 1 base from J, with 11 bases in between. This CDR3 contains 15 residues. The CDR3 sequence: CASKKGGSYNSPLHF. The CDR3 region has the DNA TGTGCCAGCAAAAAAGGGGGGTCCTATAATTCACCCCTCCACTTT.

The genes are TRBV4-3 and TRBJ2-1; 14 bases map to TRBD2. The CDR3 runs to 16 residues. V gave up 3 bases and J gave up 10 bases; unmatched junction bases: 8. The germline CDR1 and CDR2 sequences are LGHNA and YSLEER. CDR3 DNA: TGCGCCAGCAGCCAGTCGGGACTAGCGGGAGTCCGGGAGCAGTTCTTC. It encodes CASSQSGLAGVREQFF.

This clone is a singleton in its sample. Here the CDR3 reads CASSTEGARGNTEAFF. CDR3 sequence (DNA): TGCGCCAGCAGCACGGAGGGGGCGCGTGGGAACACTGAAGCTTTCTTT. This chain links TRBV5-1 with TRBJ1-1; 7 bases align to TRBD1. Per the germline V gene, CDR1 is SGHRS and CDR2 is YFSETQ. The CDR3 loop spans 16 amino acids. V lost 4 bases to trimming and J lost 1 base; unmatched junction nucleotides: 10.

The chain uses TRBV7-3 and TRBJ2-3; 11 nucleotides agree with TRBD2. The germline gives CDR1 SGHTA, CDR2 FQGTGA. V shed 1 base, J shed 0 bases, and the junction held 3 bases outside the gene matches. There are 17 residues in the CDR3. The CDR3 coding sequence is TGTGCCAGCAGCTTAATGCGACTAGCGGGGAGCACAGATACGCAGTATTTT. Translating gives CASSLMRLAGSTDTQYF.

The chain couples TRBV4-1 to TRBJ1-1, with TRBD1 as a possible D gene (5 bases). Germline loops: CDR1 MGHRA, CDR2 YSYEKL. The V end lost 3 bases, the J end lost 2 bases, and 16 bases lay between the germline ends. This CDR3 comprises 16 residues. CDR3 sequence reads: CASSQIPGTLNTEAFF. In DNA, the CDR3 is TGCGCCAGCAGCCAGATACCCGGGACTCTAAACACTGAAGCTTTCTTT.

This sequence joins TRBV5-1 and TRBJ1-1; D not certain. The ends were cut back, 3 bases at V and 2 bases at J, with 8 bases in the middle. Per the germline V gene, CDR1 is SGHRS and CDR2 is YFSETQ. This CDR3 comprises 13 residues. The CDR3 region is CASSSDGNTEAFF. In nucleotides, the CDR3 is TGCGCCAGCAGCTCCGACGGAAACACTGAAGCTTTCTTT.

CDR3 DNA sequence: TGTGCCAGCAGCGAGACAGCTCTCTTTACTGAAGCTTTCTTT. This gives the protein CASSETALFTEAFF. The chain links TRBV9 to TRBJ1-1; D is perhaps TRBD1 (5 bases). CDR1 and CDR2 (germline): SGDLS, YYNGEE. This CDR3 spans 14 amino acids. V shed 3 bases and J shed 5 bases, with 14 bases lying between them.

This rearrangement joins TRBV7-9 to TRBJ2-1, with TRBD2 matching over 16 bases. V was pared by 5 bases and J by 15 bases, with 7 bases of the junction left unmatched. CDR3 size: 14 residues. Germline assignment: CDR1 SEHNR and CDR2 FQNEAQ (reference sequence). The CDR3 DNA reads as TGTGCCAGCAGCCTTGGGACTAGCGGGAGGGCCGCGTTCTTC. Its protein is CASSLGTSGRAAFF.

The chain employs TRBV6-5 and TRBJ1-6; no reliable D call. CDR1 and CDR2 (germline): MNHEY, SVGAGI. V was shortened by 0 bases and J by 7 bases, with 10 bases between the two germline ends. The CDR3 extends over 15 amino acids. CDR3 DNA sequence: TGTGCCAGCAGTTACTCGACAAAGAGCAATTCACCCCTCCACTTT. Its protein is CASSYSTKSNSPLHF.

CDR3 coding DNA: TGTGCCAGCAGCCTGCGGGAGGGCTACGAGCAGTACTTC. This sequence encodes CASSLREGYEQYF. V gene TRBV3-1 (or the pseudogene TRBV3-2) combines with J gene TRBJ2-7; 9 bases map to TRBD2. The CDR3 spans 13 residues. The V gene end was trimmed by 4 bases and the J gene end by 3 bases; junction bases not matched to a gene: 1. In germline, CDR1 is LGHDT, CDR2 YNNKEL (reference sequence).

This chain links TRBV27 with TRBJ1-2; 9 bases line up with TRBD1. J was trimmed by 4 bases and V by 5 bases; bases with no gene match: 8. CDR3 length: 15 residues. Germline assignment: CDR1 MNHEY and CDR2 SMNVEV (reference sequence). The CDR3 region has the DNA TGTGCCAGCAGTCTACAGGGGGCGCGGGGCTATGGCTACACCTTC. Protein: CASSLQGARGYGYTF.

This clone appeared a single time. CDR3 bases: TGTGCCAGCAGTTTTAGGGTAAACTATGGCTACACCTTC. Translated: CASSFRVNYGYTF. This chain connects TRBV28 to TRBJ1-2; D not resolved. Trimming left V 3 bases short and J 2 bases short, with 7 bases between. CDR3 length: 13 amino acids. Looked up from germline, CDR1 is MDHEN and CDR2 is SYDVKM.

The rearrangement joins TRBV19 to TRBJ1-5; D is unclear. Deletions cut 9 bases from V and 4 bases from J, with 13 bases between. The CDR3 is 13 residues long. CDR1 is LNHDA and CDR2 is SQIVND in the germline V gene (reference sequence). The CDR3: CASHSTGNQPQHF. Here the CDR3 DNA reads TGTGCCAGCCATTCGACGGGGAATCAGCCCCAGCATTTT.